The 13 T cell receptor beta chains below all came from one sample that was sequenced in a study of T cell repertoires in cytomegalovirus infection. TCRdb redid the calling of the reads with MiXCR, one entry per CDR3 protein. Of hundreds of thousands of distinct CDR3 sequences in the sample, roughly 9.5% are singletons; the top ten hold about 3.9%. Sequenced sample: PBMCs. These receptors all come from a human donor in good health (CMV status not recorded). Some clones in this sample may be carry-over from other donors' samples.

This clonotype has at least ten counts. This chain joins TRBV12-3 or TRBV12-4 and TRBJ1-5; D uncertain. CDR3 length: 12 amino acids. V was trimmed by 5 bases and J by 7 bases, leaving 9 bases between them. CDR3: CASSQVAQPQHF. The CDR3 DNA sequence: TGTGCCAGCAGTCAGGTAGCCCAGCCCCAGCATTTT.

This clonotype was seen just once. V is TRBV27 and J is TRBJ1-5, with a possible D match to TRBD1 (5 bases). Germline V lookup: CDR1 MNHEY, CDR2 SMNVEV (reference sequence). The CDR3 extends over 15 amino acids. Trimming left V 3 bases short and J 3 bases short, with 12 bases between. CDR3 bases: TGTGCCAGCAGTTTTTCCAGGGCCAACAATCAGCCCCAGCATTTT. Translating gives CASSFSRANNQPQHF.

The rearrangement links TRBV7-9 to TRBJ1-3; unclear D gene. CDR1 and CDR2 from the germline V gene are SEHNR and FQNEAQ (reference sequence). Trimming cost V 3 bases and J 0 bases, with 12 bases left between them. This CDR3 is built from 16 residues. CDR3 nucleotides: TGTGCCAGCAGCTTGCCCCACGGCAGCTCTGGAAACACCATATATTTT. Amino acid sequence: CASSLPHGSSGNTIYF.

This clonotype turned up a few times. V gene TRBV6-6 combines with J gene TRBJ2-5; 7 bases are shared with TRBD2. Per germline, CDR1 MNHNY and CDR2 SVGAGI (reference sequence). This CDR3 contains 15 residues. The V gene end was trimmed by 7 bases and the J gene end by 5 bases; junction bases not matched to a gene: 13. This chain's CDR3 is CASTPKSGGPETQYF. The CDR3 nucleotides are TGTGCCAGCACCCCCAAGTCGGGAGGCCCGGAGACCCAGTACTTC.

This chain links TRBV20-1 with TRBJ1-5, with 8 nucleotides matching TRBD1. This CDR3 contains 14 residues. CDR1 is DFQATT, CDR2 SNEGSKA, per germline (reference sequence). Losses at the gene ends were 3 bases for V and 5 bases for J; bases not matched to a gene: 6. CDR3 coding DNA: TGCAGTGCTAGGCACCAACAGGGGGATCAGCCCCAGCATTTT. This encodes CSARHQQGDQPQHF.

The chain carries TRBV6-6 and TRBJ1-1; no firm D call. Germline values: CDR1 MNHNY, CDR2 SVGAGI (reference sequence). The CDR3 totals 14 residues. V lost 8 bases and J 0 bases, leaving 13 bases between the germline ends. Written as DNA, the CDR3 is TGTGCCAGCGCCGCAGGATCGATGAACACTGAAGCTTTCTTT. Its protein is CASAAGSMNTEAFF.

Only a few counts were recorded for this clonotype. The chain employs TRBV29-1 and TRBJ1-2, with 9 positions matching TRBD1. Looked up from germline, CDR1 is SQVTM and CDR2 is ANQGSEA. Trimming at V came to 3 bases and at J to 6 bases, leaving 8 bases not matched to a gene. The CDR3 extends over 14 amino acids. DNA for the CDR3: TGCAGCGTTGACCGGACAGGGGTTGGGAATGGCTACACCTTC. Translation gives CSVDRTGVGNGYTF. Filled out from reference TRBV29-1 and TRBJ1-2, the complete variable domain reads SAVISQKPSRDICQRGTSLTIQCQVDSQVTMMFWYRQQPGQSLTLIATANQGSEATYESGFVIDKFPISRPNLTFSTLTVSNMSPEDSSIYLCSVDRTGVGNGYTFGSGTRLTVV.

The CDR3 DNA follows: TGTGCCAGCAGTCCGGAGGGGGGAACAGGGAATCAGCCCCAGCATTTT. It translates to CASSPEGGTGNQPQHF. This chain connects TRBV12-3 or TRBV12-4 to TRBJ1-5; TRBD1 is a possible D gene (6 bases). V lost 5 bases and J lost 4, with 18 bases in between. CDR3 length equals 16 residues.

This clonotype was observed many times. The V call is TRBV7-9, the J call TRBJ2-4; 7 nucleotides align to TRBD2. The CDR3 sequence is 16 residues long. CDR1 and CDR2 (germline): SEHNR, FQNEAQ (reference sequence). V lost 2 bases and J lost 1; bases outside the gene matches: 5. CDR3 protein: CASSLRGGSAKNIQYF. The CDR3 region has the DNA TGTGCCAGCAGCTTAAGGGGAGGGTCGGCCAAAAACATTCAGTACTTC.

This clonotype was recorded a few times. The V and J genes are TRBV6-5 and TRBJ2-1; D is tentatively TRBD1 or TRBD2 (5 bases each). The CDR3 is 13 residues long. Trimming took off 2 bases at V and 8 bases at J, with 10 bases between the two ends. CDR1 and CDR2 (germline): MNHEY, SVGAGI. As DNA, the CDR3 is TGTGCCAGCAGTTACAGGGACCTGCATGAGCAGTTCTTC. This sequence encodes CASSYRDLHEQFF.

This clonotype was seen more than once but under ten times. The rearrangement uses TRBV7-3 and TRBJ2-1; D call uncertain. The CDR3 runs to 13 residues. Germline loops: CDR1 SGHTA, CDR2 FQGTGA. V was clipped by 0 bases and J by 10 bases, with 10 bases between them. CDR3 sequence (DNA): TGTGCCAGCAGCTTAACTCCCAGCCCAGAGCAGTTCTTC. Protein sequence: CASSLTPSPEQFF.

This clonotype was found many times. The V gene is TRBV11-3, the J gene TRBJ1-4; D is uncertain. The germline V and J ends were trimmed by 6 bases and 4 bases, with 18 bases remaining between them. This CDR3 comprises 16 residues. Per the germline V gene, CDR1 is SGHNT and CDR2 is YENEEA. This chain's CDR3 is CASSHPTGPRNEKLFF. As DNA, the CDR3 is TGTGCCAGCAGTCATCCCACCGGGCCCCGTAATGAAAAACTGTTTTTT.

This clonotype occurred a few times. This chain uses TRBV4-1 with TRBJ2-3; D uncertain. The CDR3 is 15 residues long. CDR1 is MGHRA, CDR2 YSYEKL, per germline. Between the trimmed V and J ends, which lost 0 bases and 1 base, there was a span of 8 bases. The CDR3 DNA reads as TGCGCCAGCAGCCAAGATTTGGTGGGCACAGATACGCAGTATTTT. It is translated as CASSQDLVGTDTQYF.